These 12 T cell receptor beta chains came from one sample sequenced in a study of cytomegalovirus exposure and HLA in healthy donors. The PCR employed 60 Vbeta primers together with 13 Jbeta primers. Some clones are missing from TCRdb's copy, which holds only in-frame ones; the method was immunoSEQ multiplex PCR. The repertoire has roughly 170,000 clones, less than 80% of them found once; the top ten carry roughly 0.76%. Specimen: PBMCs. The source is a female donor in good health and CMV-seronegative.

This sequence joins TRBV6-5 and TRBJ1-2; maybe TRBD1 (6 bases). The CDR3 length is 14 residues. The V and J ends lost 5 bases and 8 bases respectively, with 18 bases between them. In germline, CDR1 is MNHEY, CDR2 SVGAGI. This CDR3 reads CASSVDRDIRGYTF. The CDR3 region has the DNA TGTGCCAGCAGTGTCGACCGGGACATACGAGGCTACACCTTC.

The chain links TRBV12-5 to TRBJ1-2, with D unclear. Germline CDR1 is LGHNT and CDR2 is FRNRAP. The CDR3 is 13 residues long. The V end was cut by 5 bases, the J end by 3 bases, with 10 bases between. The DNA for the CDR3 is TGTGCTAGTGGTCGGGATCTGGACTATGGCTACACCTTC. Protein product: CASGRDLDYGYTF.

V is TRBV10-3 and J is TRBJ2-7; D call uncertain. Trimming pared 6 bases from V and 3 bases from J, leaving 18 bases between. This CDR3 region has 15 residues. Germline loops: CDR1 ENHRY, CDR2 SYGVKD. This CDR3 is CAIRATGVAYYEQYF. The DNA for the CDR3 is TGTGCCATCAGAGCGACCGGAGTTGCATACTACGAGCAGTACTTC.

This sequence joins TRBV10-3 and TRBJ1-1; the D gene is possibly TRBD1 (5 bases). The V gene's germline CDR1 is ENHRY and CDR2 SYGVKD. The V and J ends lost 2 bases and 5 bases respectively, with 12 bases between them. CDR3 length: 14 amino acids. The chain's CDR3 is CAISEARGGTEAFF. Written as DNA, the CDR3 is TGTGCCATCAGTGAGGCCCGGGGGGGGACTGAAGCTTTCTTT.

The chain has TRBV10-1 and TRBJ1-1; D gene uncertain. The CDR3 covers 11 residues. The germline V gene has CDR1 WNHNN and CDR2 SYGVQD (reference sequence). V was pared by 9 bases and J by 8 bases, with 13 bases between. CDR3 sequence: CARFPLAEAFF. In DNA, the CDR3 is TGCGCCAGATTTCCACTAGCAGAAGCTTTCTTT.

The chain links TRBV14 to TRBJ2-7; D gene unclear. Germline loops: CDR1 SGHDN, CDR2 FVKESK. The CDR3 consists of 11 residues. Trimming took off 1 base at V and 6 bases at J, with 4 bases between the two ends. For the CDR3, the DNA is TGTGCCAGCAGCCAAGTCAGCGAGCAGTACTTC. The encoded protein is CASSQVSEQYF.

The chain links TRBV7-2 to TRBJ2-1; 9 bases agree with TRBD2. J was trimmed by 12 bases and V by 6 bases; bases with no gene match: 15. CDR1 SGHTA and CDR2 FQGNSA come from the germline V gene. This CDR3 has 15 residues. The CDR3 region has the DNA TGTGCCAGCAGAAAAGGGGCTAGCGGGGAATCTGGGCAGTTCTTC. Protein: CASRKGASGESGQFF.

The V and J genes are TRBV7-6 and TRBJ2-1, with D possibly matching TRBD1 (6 bases). The ends were cut back, 8 bases at V and 4 bases at J, with 12 bases in the middle. Germline loops: CDR1 SGHVS, CDR2 FNYEAQ. CDR3 length equals 13 residues. The CDR3 is CASRPGEYNEQFF. In DNA, the CDR3 is TGTGCCAGCCGCCCAGGGGAATACAATGAGCAGTTCTTC.

V and J are TRBV28 and TRBJ1-2, with D perhaps matching TRBD1 (6 bases). CDR1 and CDR2 from the germline V gene are MDHEN and SYDVKM. Trimming removed 7 bases at V and 4 bases at J, with 13 bases between. CDR3 length: 13 residues. The CDR3 loop is CASTEGERYGYTF. In DNA, the CDR3 is TGTGCCAGCACCGAGGGGGAACGCTATGGCTACACCTTC.

The V gene is TRBV19, the J gene TRBJ1-4; D uncertain. V was shortened by 1 base and J by 3 bases, with 15 bases between the two germline ends. The CDR3 has 17 amino acids. Germline V gene sequence: CDR1 LNHDA, CDR2 SQIVND (reference sequence). This CDR3 is CASSIGGLQTPNEKLFF. The CDR3 DNA sequence: TGTGCCAGTAGTATAGGAGGCCTGCAAACCCCTAATGAAAAACTGTTTTTT.

The chain recombines TRBV5-6 with TRBJ2-7; TRBD1 agrees at 9 bases. Germline V lookup: CDR1 SGHDT, CDR2 YYEEEE. The CDR3 consists of 14 residues. Germline trimming cut 7 bases from V and 7 bases from J; bases unmatched to any gene: 12. The CDR3 DNA reads TGTGCCAGCGCCAAACAGGGGGCGTTGGGGGAGCAGTACTTC. This sequence encodes CASAKQGALGEQYF. Looking up the rest from reference TRBV5-6 and TRBJ2-7 gives the full variable domain: DAGVTQSPTHLIKTRGQQVTLRCSPKSGHDTVSWYQQALGQGPQFIFQYYEEEERQRGNFPDRFSGHQFPNYSSELNVNALLLGDSALYLCASAKQGALGEQYFGPGTRLTVT.

The rearrangement joins TRBV28 to TRBJ2-1, with TRBD2 matching over 8 bases. The CDR3 runs 16 residues. V was clipped by 6 bases and J by 0 bases; unmatched bases: 7. Germline values: CDR1 MDHEN, CDR2 SYDVKM. Written as DNA, the CDR3 is TGTGCCAGCAGCAAGGCCCGGGAGGGCTCCTACAATGAGCAGTTCTTC. Translation: CASSKAREGSYNEQFF.